This T cell receptor (beta chain) was observed in a study of cytomegalovirus exposure and HLA in healthy donors (dated by TCRdb to the late 2010s). The study in broad terms: According to a later analysis, one platform produced both the roughly 120 validation repertoires and the 700 or so repertoires of the first cohort. The study aimed to test whether signatures of past pathogen exposure could be identified by cataloging public T cell receptors. In addition to the first cohort of around 670 subjects, a separate validation cohort of 100 to 150 different subjects was used. To predict cytomegalovirus infection status, the study combined high-throughput TCR immunosequencing, statistical association of individual TCRs with disease status, and machine learning.

Overall results and qualifications from the work: The study listed 150 to 200 TCR beta chains as associated with cytomegalovirus. Subsequent analysis determined that TCRs grouped into clusters in the first cohort also showed a tendency toward co-occurrence across the approximately 110 validation repertoires, and 94% of cluster scores exceeded 0. The validation cohort had no HLA typing available for a later analysis, so co-occurrence within that cohort was assessed over all 130 or so repertoires. In vitro tests confirmed that a few of the cytomegalovirus-associated TCR beta chains recognize cytomegalovirus antigens. According to the authors, the approach could potentially be generalized to other disease states and immunological phenotypes. The classifier was reported to diagnose cytomegalovirus status with high specificity and sensitivity in both the original cohort and the validation cohort. Most TCR sequences were seen in very few donors, while some public TCRs were found in many individuals.

CDR1 SGHRS and CDR2 YFSETQ are derived from the germline V gene. Cut back by 2 bases and 2 bases, the V and J ends lie 7 bases apart. Including the terminal cysteine and phenylalanine, the CDR3 comprises 14 residues. Just the 42-base CDR3 DNA is kept, in frame starting at base 1. Turning to this clone: It lacks a known antigen. There are no base qualities to consult, and no much larger clone falls within one base.

The library came from the immunoSEQ multiplex PCR assay. The original methods were these. A statistical classification framework was built to diagnose cytomegalovirus status from the catalog of TCR beta chain sequences. This immuneACCESS table, as held by TCRdb, lists in-frame sequences with V and J called but not all clones. Of the missing ones, under half trace to an unresolved V gene in checked studies; the others have no known cause. V, J and clone size were drawn from that table, and D and trimming were deduced from the DNA. Recorded for this sample are roughly 84,000 clones; approximately 91% of them occurred a single time. The ten largest make up 2.1% of the sample. The donors were included in the validation cohort of over a hundred subjects, a group kept apart from the roughly 610-subject first cohort.

The clonotype comes from a man aged 30-40 years in good health and CMV-seronegative. The V and J segments used are TRBV5-1 and TRBJ2-2; the D gene lacks a confident call. Sequenced: PBMCs. The DNA sequence is as follows: TGCGCCAGCAGCTTCACAGCCAACACCGGGGAGCTGTTTTTT. It codes for CASSFTANTGELFF.